The text below deals with one T cell receptor (beta chain). The data originate from a study of OX40 agonist ivuxolimab in advanced cancers. Sequencing was performed with immunoSEQ multiplex PCR; in TCRdb, only in-frame clones are kept and a portion is missing. The sample yields tens of thousands of clones, 85% to 95% seen once. The CDR3 extends over 13 amino acids. Germline V CDR1 and CDR2: SGHNT, YYREEE (reference sequence). Trimming took 0 bases from V and 10 from J; bases not matched to a gene: 6. The TCR sequence derives from an adult with an advanced solid tumor such as melanoma, head and neck, liver or kidney cancer. The gene calls are TRBV5-4 and TRBJ1-1; 7 nucleotides agree with TRBD1. Sequencing used CD4+ or CD8+ T cells sorted from blood, obtained in a trial of the OX40 agonist ivuxolimab. The CDR3 is CASSLGGTAGAFF. In nucleotides, the CDR3 is TGTGCCAGCAGCTTGGGCGGGACAGCGGGAGCTTTCTTT.